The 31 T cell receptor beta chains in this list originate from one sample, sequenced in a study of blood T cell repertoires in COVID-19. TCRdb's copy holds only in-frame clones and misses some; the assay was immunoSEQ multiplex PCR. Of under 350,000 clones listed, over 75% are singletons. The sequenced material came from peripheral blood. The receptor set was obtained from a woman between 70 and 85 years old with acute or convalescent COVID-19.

The CDR3 DNA is TGTGCCAGCAGCCAAGATATAGCGGGGGGCTCCCCAGCCAAAAACATTCAGTACTTC. Amino acid sequence: CASSQDIAGGSPAKNIQYF. The chain carries TRBV3-1 (or the pseudogene TRBV3-2) and TRBJ2-4; 10 positions agree with TRBD2. Germline V gene lookup returns CDR1 LGHDT and CDR2 YNNKEL (reference sequence). V lost 0 bases to trimming and J lost 0 bases; unmatched junction nucleotides: 8. This CDR3 comprises 19 residues.

CDR3 DNA sequence: TGTGCCAGCAGCATTAGGGGGAATGAGCAGTTCTTC. Protein product: CASSIRGNEQFF. V gene TRBV7-9 combines with J gene TRBJ2-1; TRBD1 is a possible D gene (6 bases). V gave up 5 bases and J gave up 7 bases, with 9 bases separating them. The germline CDR1 and CDR2 sequences are SEHNR and FQNEAQ (reference sequence). CDR3 size: 12 residues. Together with reference TRBV7-9 and TRBJ2-1, the CDR3 gives the full variable domain: DTGVSQNPRHKITKRGQNVTFRCDPISEHNRLYWYRQTLGQGPEFLTYFQNEAQLEKSRLLSDRFSAERPKGSFSTLEIQRTEQGDSAMYLCASSIRGNEQFFGPGTRLTVL.

Written as DNA, the CDR3 is TGTGCCAGCAGCCTACAGGGGGGGGGCACTGAAGCTTTCTTT. It encodes CASSLQGGGTEAFF. V is TRBV2 and J is TRBJ1-1, with TRBD1 matching 8 bases. Germline V CDR1 and CDR2: SNHLY, FYNNEI. There are 14 residues in the CDR3. The junction had 7 bases not matched to a gene; V was cut back by 6 bases and J by 4 bases.

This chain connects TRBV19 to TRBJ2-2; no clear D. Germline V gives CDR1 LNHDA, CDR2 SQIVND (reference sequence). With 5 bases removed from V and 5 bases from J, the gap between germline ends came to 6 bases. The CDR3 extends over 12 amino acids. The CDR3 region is CASSVRTGELFF. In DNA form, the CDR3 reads TGTGCCAGTAGTGTGAGGACCGGGGAGCTGTTTTTT. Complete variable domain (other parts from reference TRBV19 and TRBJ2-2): DGGITQSPKYLFRKEGQNVTLSCEQNLNHDAMYWYRQDPGQGLRLIYYSQIVNDFQKGDIAEGYSVSREKKESFPLTVTSAQKNPTAFYLCASSVRTGELFFGEGSRLTVL.

CDR3 nucleotides: TGTGCCAGCAGCCTTCAGACCCACTACTACAATGAGCAGTTCTTC. This gives the protein CASSLQTHYYNEQFF. The chain has TRBV6-5 and TRBJ2-1; no clear D gene. This CDR3 spans 15 amino acids. Trimming took 6 bases from V and 3 from J, leaving 15 bases between them. Germline values: CDR1 MNHEY, CDR2 SVGAGI.

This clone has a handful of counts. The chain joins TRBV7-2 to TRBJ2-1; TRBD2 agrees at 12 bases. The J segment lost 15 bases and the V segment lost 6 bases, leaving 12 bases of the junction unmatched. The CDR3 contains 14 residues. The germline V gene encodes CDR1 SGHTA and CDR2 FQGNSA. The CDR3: CASRQGGGLAGLFF. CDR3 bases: TGTGCCAGCAGACAGGGTGGGGGACTAGCGGGCCTGTTCTTC.

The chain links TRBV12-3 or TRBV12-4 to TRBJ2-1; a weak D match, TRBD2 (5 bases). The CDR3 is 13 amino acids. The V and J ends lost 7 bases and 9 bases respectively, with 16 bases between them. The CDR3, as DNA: TGTGCCAGCACCTTGGGCTTTGAGGGTGAGCAGTTCTTC. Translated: CASTLGFEGEQFF.

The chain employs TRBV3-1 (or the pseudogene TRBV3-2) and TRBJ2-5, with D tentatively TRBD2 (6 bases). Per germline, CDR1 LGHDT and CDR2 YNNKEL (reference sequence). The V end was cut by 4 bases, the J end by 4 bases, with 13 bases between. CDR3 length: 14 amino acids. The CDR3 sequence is CASSPPGRRETQYF. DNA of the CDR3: TGTGCCAGCAGCCCCCCAGGGAGGAGAGAGACCCAGTACTTC.

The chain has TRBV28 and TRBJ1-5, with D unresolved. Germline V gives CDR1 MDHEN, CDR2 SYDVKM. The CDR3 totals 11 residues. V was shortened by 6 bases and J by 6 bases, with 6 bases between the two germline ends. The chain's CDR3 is CASSLGQPQHF. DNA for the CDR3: TGTGCCAGCAGCCTCGGTCAGCCCCAGCATTTT. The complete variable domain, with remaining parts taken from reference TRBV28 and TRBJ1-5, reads DVKVTQSSRYLVKRTGEKVFLECVQDMDHENMFWYRQDPGLGLRLIYFSYDVKMKEKGDIPEGYSVSREKKERFSLILESASTNQTSMYLCASSLGQPQHFGDGTRLSIL.

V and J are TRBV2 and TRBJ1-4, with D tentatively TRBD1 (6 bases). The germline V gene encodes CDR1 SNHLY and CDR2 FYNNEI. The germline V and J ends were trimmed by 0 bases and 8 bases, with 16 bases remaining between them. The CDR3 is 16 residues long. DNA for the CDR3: TGTGCCAGCAGTGAAGCTAGGACAGCGTCGGGCGAAAAACTGTTTTTT. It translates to CASSEARTASGEKLFF.

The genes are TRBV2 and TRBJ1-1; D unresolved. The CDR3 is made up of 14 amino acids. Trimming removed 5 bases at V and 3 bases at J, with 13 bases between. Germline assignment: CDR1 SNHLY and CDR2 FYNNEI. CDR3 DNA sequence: TGTGCCAGCAGTCCTCAAAGCATATACACTGAAGCTTTCTTT. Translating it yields CASSPQSIYTEAFF.

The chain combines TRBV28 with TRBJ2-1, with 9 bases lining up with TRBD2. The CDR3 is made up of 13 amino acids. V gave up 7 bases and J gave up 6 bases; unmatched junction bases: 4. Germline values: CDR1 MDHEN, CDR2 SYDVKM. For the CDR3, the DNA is TGTGCCAGCATTAATAGCGGGGGCAATGAGCAGTTCTTC. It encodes CASINSGGNEQFF. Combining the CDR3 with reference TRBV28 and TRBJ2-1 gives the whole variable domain DVKVTQSSRYLVKRTGEKVFLECVQDMDHENMFWYRQDPGLGLRLIYFSYDVKMKEKGDIPEGYSVSREKKERFSLILESASTNQTSMYLCASINSGGNEQFFGPGTRLTVL.

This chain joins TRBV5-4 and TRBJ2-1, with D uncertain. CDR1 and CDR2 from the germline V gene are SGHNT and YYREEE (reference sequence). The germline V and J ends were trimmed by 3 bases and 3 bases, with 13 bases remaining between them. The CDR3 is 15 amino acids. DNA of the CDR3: TGTGCCAGCAGCTACCCCAGGTTGGGCTACAATGAGCAGTTCTTC. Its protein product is CASSYPRLGYNEQFF.

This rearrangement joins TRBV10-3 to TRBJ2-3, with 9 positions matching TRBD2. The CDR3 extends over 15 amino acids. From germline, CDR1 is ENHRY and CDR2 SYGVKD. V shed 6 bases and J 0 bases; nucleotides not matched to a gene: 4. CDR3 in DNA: TGTGCCATCAGCTCCGGGACTAGCAGCACAGATACGCAGTATTTT. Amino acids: CAISSGTSSTDTQYF.

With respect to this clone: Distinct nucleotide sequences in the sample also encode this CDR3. For the CDR3, the DNA is TGTGCCAGCAGCCCCAGTGGAGACTCTGGAAACACCATATATTTT. It translates to CASSPSGDSGNTIYF. The gene calls are TRBV3-1 (or the pseudogene TRBV3-2) and TRBJ1-3; D gene unclear. The CDR3 is made up of 15 amino acids. V was shortened by 4 bases and J by 0 bases, with 10 bases between the two germline ends. In germline, CDR1 is LGHDT, CDR2 YNNKEL (reference sequence).

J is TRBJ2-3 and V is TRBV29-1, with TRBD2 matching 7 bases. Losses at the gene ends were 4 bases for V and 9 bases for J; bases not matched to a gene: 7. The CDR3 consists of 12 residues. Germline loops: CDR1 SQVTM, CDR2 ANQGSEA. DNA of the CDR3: TGCAGCGTTGGCGGGGGTGGTGAAACGCAGTATTTT. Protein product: CSVGGGGETQYF.

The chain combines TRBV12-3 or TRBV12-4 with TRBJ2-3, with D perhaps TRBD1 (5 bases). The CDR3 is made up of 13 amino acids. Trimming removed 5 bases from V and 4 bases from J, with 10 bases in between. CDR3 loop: CASSAQGPDTQYF. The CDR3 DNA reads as TGTGCCAGCAGTGCCCAGGGTCCAGATACGCAGTATTTT.

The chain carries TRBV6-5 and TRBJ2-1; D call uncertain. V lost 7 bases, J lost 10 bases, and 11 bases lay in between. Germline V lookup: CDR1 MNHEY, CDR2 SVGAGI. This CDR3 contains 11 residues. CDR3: CASTSLGEQFF. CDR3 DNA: TGTGCCAGCACCTCCCTCGGGGAGCAGTTCTTC.

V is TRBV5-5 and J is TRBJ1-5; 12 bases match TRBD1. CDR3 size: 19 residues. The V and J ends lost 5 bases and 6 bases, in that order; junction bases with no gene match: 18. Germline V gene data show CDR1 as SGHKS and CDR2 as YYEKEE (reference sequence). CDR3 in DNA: TGTGCCAGCAGACGTAGTATCGGGACAGGGGGCGCGGGGGGTCAGCCCCAGCATTTT. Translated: CASRRSIGTGGAGGQPQHF. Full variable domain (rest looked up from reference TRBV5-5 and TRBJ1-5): DAGVTQSPTHLIKTRGQQVTLRCSPISGHKSVSWYQQVLGQGPQFIFQYYEKEERGRGNFPDRFSARQFPNYSSELNVNALLLGDSALYLCASRRSIGTGGAGGQPQHFGDGTRLSIL.

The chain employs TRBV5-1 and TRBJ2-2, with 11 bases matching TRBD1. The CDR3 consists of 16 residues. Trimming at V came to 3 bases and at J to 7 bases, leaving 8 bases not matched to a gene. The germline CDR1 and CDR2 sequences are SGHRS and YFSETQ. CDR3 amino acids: CASSSPKDRGRGELFF. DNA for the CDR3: TGCGCCAGCAGCTCCCCCAAGGACAGGGGGCGCGGGGAGCTGTTTTTT.

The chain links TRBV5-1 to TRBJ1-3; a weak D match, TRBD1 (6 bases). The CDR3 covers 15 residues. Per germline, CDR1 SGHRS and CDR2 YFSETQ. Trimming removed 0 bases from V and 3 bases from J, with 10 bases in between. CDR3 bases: TGCGCCAGCAGCTTGGGCAGGGGTTTTGGAAACACCATATATTTT. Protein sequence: CASSLGRGFGNTIYF. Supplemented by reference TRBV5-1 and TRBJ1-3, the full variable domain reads KAGVTQTPRYLIKTRGQQVTLSCSPISGHRSVSWYQQTPGQGLQFLFEYFSETQRNKGNFPGRFSGRQFSNSRSEMNVSTLELGDSALYLCASSLGRGFGNTIYFGEGSWLTVV.

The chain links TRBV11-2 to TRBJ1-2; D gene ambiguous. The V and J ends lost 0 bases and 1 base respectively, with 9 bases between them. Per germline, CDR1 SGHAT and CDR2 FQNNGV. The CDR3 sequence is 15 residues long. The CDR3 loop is CASSLDQVSNYGYTF. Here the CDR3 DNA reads TGTGCCAGCAGCTTAGATCAAGTTAGTAACTATGGCTACACCTTC.

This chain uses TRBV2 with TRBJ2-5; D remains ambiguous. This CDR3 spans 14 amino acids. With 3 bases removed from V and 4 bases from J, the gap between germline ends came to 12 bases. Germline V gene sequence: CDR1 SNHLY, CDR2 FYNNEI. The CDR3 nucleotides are TGTGCCAGCAGTGATTCCGGAGCCCCAGAGACCCAGTACTTC. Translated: CASSDSGAPETQYF.

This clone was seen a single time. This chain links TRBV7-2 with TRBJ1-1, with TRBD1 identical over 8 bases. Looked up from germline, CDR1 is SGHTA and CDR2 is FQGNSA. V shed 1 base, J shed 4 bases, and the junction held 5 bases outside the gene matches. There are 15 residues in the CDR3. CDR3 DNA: TGTGCCAGCAGCTTAGGGACAGGGTTGGCCACTGAAGCTTTCTTT. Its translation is CASSLGTGLATEAFF.

The CDR3: CATLAGGITDTQYF. The CDR3 region has the DNA TGTGCCACTTTAGCGGGGGGCATCACAGATACGCAGTATTTT. The gene calls are TRBV27 and TRBJ2-3, with TRBD2 identical over 10 bases. The CDR3 consists of 14 residues. V gave up 10 bases and J gave up 2 bases; unmatched junction bases: 6. The germline CDR1 and CDR2 sequences are MNHEY and SMNVEV (reference sequence).

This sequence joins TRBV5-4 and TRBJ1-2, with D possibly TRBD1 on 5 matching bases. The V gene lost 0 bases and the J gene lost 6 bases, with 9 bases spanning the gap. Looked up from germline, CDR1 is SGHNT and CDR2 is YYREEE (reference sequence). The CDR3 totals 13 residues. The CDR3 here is CASSLARGDGYTF. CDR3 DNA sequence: TGTGCCAGCAGCTTGGCCCGGGGGGATGGCTACACCTTC. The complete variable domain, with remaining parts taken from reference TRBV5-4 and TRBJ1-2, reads ETGVTQSPTHLIKTRGQQVTLRCSSQSGHNTVSWYQQALGQGPQFIFQYYREEENGRGNFPPRFSGLQFPNYSSELNVNALELDDSALYLCASSLARGDGYTFGSGTRLTVV.

CDR3 nucleotide sequence: TGCGCCAGCAGCCCCCGGGGACAGGATTATGGCTACACCTTC. Translating gives CASSPRGQDYGYTF. The genes are TRBV4-1 and TRBJ1-2, with TRBD1 identical over 8 bases. The junction had 6 bases not matched to a gene; V was cut back by 4 bases and J by 5 bases. This CDR3 region has 14 residues. The germline CDR1 and CDR2 sequences are MGHRA and YSYEKL.

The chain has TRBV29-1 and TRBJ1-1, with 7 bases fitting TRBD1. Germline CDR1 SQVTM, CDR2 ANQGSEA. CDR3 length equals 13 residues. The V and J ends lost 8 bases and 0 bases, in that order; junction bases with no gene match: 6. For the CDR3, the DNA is TGCAGCTTGAGGGACAGCATGAACACTGAAGCTTTCTTT. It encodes CSLRDSMNTEAFF.

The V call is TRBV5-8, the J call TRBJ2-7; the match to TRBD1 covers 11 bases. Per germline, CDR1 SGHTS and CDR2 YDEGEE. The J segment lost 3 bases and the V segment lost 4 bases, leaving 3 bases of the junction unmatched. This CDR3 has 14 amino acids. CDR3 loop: CASSRDRGYYEQYF. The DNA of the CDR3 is TGTGCCAGCAGCCGGGACAGGGGGTACTACGAGCAGTACTTC.

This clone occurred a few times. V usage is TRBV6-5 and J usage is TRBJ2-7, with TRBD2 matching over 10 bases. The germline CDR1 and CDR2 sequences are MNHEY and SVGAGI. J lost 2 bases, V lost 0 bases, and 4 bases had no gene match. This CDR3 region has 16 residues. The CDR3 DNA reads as TGTGCCAGCAGTTACTCAAAGCGGGGGGGCACCTACGAGCAGTACTTC. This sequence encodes CASSYSKRGGTYEQYF.

CDR3 region: CATSDWEGAQETQYF. The CDR3 DNA is TGTGCCACCAGTGATTGGGAGGGAGCCCAAGAGACCCAGTACTTC. The rearrangement uses TRBV24-1 and TRBJ2-5; 7 nucleotides match TRBD2. Germline CDR1 reads KGHDR; CDR2 reads SFDVKD. V shed 2 bases and J 1 base; nucleotides not matched to a gene: 3. The CDR3 is made up of 15 amino acids.